This T cell receptor (beta chain) is drawn from a study of glioma-infiltrating T cells after dendritic cell vaccination (dated by TCRdb to the mid-2010s). Regarding the complete study: Of the 15 glioblastoma patients in the cohort, all drawn from Phase I and II dendritic cell vaccination trials, 9 were newly diagnosed and 6 had recurrent disease. Patients received autologous tumor lysate-pulsed dendritic cell vaccination between about 2002 and 2013. To make the vaccine, monocyte-derived dendritic cells were cultured for about seven days with IL-4 and GM-CSF and then pulsed overnight with autologous tumor lysate. Three intradermal dendritic cell vaccine injections were administered to patients at biweekly intervals in the arm below the axilla. In glioblastoma patients vaccinated with dendritic cells, deep sequencing of TCR beta CDR3 regions served to measure tumor-infiltrating lymphocyte content and to compare repertoires between tumor and blood. Survival after dendritic cell vaccination was correlated with TCR sequencing metrics, including TIL content and tumor-blood repertoire overlap.

Using the immunoSEQ assay, TCRB CDR3 regions were amplified from roughly 1.9 micrograms of genomic DNA, or from all available DNA when less than that was on hand. The multiplex PCR relied on 60 forward primers for TCR V beta segments and 13 reverse primers for J beta segments. To estimate reads per starting template, synthetic control templates were spiked into each sample at limiting dilution. Sequencing produced 87 bp reads on the Illumina HiSeq System. Under the source paper's analysis protocol: PCR and sequencing errors were removed by merging closely related sequences with a nearest neighbor algorithm. TCR overlap was defined as the percentage of unique tumor TCR beta sequences that were also found in the peripheral blood of the same patient. TCRdb provides this immuneACCESS table in a form limited to in-frame rearrangements. Some clones are lacking; in checked studies, under half of them reflect an unresolved V gene, and why the rest are absent is not known. The D gene and trimming were derived from the DNA, and the V and J assignments and clone size from that table. The sample table shows about 50,000 clones, and around 89% are seen once. Around 5% of the sample rests with the top ten.

CDR1 and CDR2 were assigned from the germline V gene as SGDLS and YYNGEE. The junction shows trimming of 0 bases on V and 6 bases on J, and the gene matches do not reach 1 base of it. CDR3 length: 15 amino acids, cysteine to phenylalanine. This entry keeps only the CDR3 DNA: 45 bases, framed from base 1. The time point label, read with the paper, signifies: after dendritic cell vaccination, including at tumor progression/relapse. Patients were selected for having adequate residual fresh-frozen tumor tissue and more than two years of available survival data. None of the glioblastoma patients carried an isocitrate dehydrogenase mutation, although molecular status otherwise varied. PBMC collection took place before vaccination, two weeks after the third vaccination, and at tumor progression if progression occurred. The Qiagen DNeasy Blood extraction Kit was used to extract genomic DNA. Beyond this particular receptor, the publication reports: TCR clonality showed no direct relationship with survival, which suggests that a diverse polyclonal response may matter. The cohort was small and heterogeneous, few patients had complete blood and tumor sets, and even fewer had initial-recurrent tumor pairs. The response model built on TCR overlap across three groups was characterized as speculative, with prospective validation still needed. Higher estimated pretreatment TIL content predicted longer time to progression and overall survival after dendritic cell vaccination.

Remarks on this clone: The antigen it recognizes is unknown. One base away there is no much larger clone; base qualities are not given.

The source of this sequence is a human donor with glioblastoma. The sequenced sample was blood, obtained after dendritic cell vaccination. The sequence links TRBV9 to TRBJ1-4, with 11 bases in between that match TRBD1. CDR3 loop: CASSVGGQGDEKLFF. The DNA is as follows: TGTGCCAGCAGCGTAGGGGGACAGGGGGATGAAAAACTGTTTTTT.